The 5 T cell receptor beta chains below were found in one sample sequenced in a study of blood T cells in healthy people across ages. PCR was performed a second time for roughly 7 to 11 cycles using a sample-barcoded 5' primer and a J-beta primer mix. TCRdb called the 5' RACE reads again in MiXCR, with one record for every CDR3 protein. The sample carries roughly 1,800,000 distinct CDR3 sequences, around half recorded once. Source material: blood. All receptors derive from a woman aged 40 to 49 in good health.

This clonotype occurred a few times. The chain uses TRBV12-3 or TRBV12-4 and TRBJ2-3; no clear D. The length of the CDR3 is 17 residues. V lost 5 bases and J lost 2, with 20 bases in between. CDR3 in DNA: TGTGCCAGCAGTGACCCGCCCCCCCAACTATCCACAGATACGCAGTATTTT. Amino acids: CASSDPPPQLSTDTQYF.

The chain's CDR3 is CSASKEESEGEAQFF. CDR3 sequence (DNA): TGCAGTGCTAGTAAGGAGGAAAGTGAAGGGGAAGCGCAGTTCTTC. The J gene is TRBJ2-1, the V gene TRBV20-1; the D call may be TRBD1 or TRBD2 (5 bases each). There are 15 residues in the CDR3. V lost 3 bases and J lost 12, with 24 bases in between. Germline CDR1 DFQATT, CDR2 SNEGSKA (reference sequence).

Concerning this clonotype: Being one base from a much bigger clone, this may be a read error. The V and J genes are TRBV4-2 and TRBJ2-4; TRBD1 agrees at 7 bases. CDR1 is LGHNA, CDR2 YNFKEQ, per germline. The CDR3 is 16 amino acids. CDR3 sequence (DNA): TGTGCCAACAGCCAAGGTGGGGACAGTCCCGGAAACATTCAGTACTTC. Its protein is CANSQGGDSPGNIQYF.

V is TRBV7-9 and J is TRBJ2-7; D may correspond to TRBD1 or TRBD2 (5 bases each). The CDR3 runs to 17 residues. Germline V lookup: CDR1 SEHNR, CDR2 FQNEAQ (reference sequence). V dropped 4 bases and J dropped 2 bases, with 21 bases sitting between them. This CDR3 is CASSSPLGDLLAYEQYF. In DNA, the CDR3 is TGTGCCAGCAGCTCCCCCTTAGGGGACCTCCTCGCCTACGAGCAGTACTTC.

This sequence joins TRBV20-1 and TRBJ2-3, with 9 bases identical to TRBD2. V gave up 4 bases and J gave up 4 bases; unmatched junction bases: 6. CDR1 is DFQATT and CDR2 is SNEGSKA in the germline V gene (reference sequence). This CDR3 has 14 amino acids. The CDR3 coding sequence is TGCAGTGCTATGCGGGGGGGCGGGGCAGATACGCAGTATTTT. Amino acid sequence: CSAMRGGGADTQYF.